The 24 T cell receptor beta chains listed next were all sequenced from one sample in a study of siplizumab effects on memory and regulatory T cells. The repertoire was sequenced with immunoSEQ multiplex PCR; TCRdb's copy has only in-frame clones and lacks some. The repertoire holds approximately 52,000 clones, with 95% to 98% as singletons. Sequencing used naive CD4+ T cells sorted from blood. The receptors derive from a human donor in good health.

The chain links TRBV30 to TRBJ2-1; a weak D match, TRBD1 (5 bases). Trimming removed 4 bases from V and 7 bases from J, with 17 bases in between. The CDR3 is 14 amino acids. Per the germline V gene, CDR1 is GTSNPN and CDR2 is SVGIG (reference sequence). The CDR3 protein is CAWIPKWGGNEQFF. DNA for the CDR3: TGTGCCTGGATTCCCAAATGGGGCGGTAATGAGCAGTTCTTC.

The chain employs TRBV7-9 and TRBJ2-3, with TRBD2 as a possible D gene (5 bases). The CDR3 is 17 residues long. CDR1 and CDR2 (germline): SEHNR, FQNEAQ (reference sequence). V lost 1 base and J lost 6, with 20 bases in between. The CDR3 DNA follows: TGTGCCAGCAGCTTAGTATCGAGTCGGAGAGGGAGCGATACGCAGTATTTT. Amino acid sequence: CASSLVSSRRGSDTQYF.

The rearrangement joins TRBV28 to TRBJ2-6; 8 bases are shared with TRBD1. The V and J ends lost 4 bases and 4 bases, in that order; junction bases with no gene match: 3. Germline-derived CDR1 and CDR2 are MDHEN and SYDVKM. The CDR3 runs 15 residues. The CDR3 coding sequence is TGTGCCAGCAGTTCCAGGGGGCAAGGGGCCAACGTCCTGACTTTC. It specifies CASSSRGQGANVLTF. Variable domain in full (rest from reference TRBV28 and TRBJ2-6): DVKVTQSSRYLVKRTGEKVFLECVQDMDHENMFWYRQDPGLGLRLIYFSYDVKMKEKGDIPEGYSVSREKKERFSLILESASTNQTSMYLCASSSRGQGANVLTFGAGSRLTVL.

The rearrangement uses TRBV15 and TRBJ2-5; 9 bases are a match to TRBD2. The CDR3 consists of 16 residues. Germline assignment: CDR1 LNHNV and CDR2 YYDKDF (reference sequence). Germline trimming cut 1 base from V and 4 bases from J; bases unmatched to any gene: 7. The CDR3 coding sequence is TGTGCCACCAGCAGAGGTAGCGGGAGTGTAGGAGAGACCCAGTACTTC. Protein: CATSRGSGSVGETQYF.

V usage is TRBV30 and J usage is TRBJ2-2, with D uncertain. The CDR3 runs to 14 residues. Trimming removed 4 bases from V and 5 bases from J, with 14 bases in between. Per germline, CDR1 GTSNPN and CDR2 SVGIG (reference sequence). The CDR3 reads CAWKTTLYTGELFF. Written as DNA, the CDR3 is TGTGCCTGGAAAACTACTCTTTATACCGGGGAGCTGTTTTTT.

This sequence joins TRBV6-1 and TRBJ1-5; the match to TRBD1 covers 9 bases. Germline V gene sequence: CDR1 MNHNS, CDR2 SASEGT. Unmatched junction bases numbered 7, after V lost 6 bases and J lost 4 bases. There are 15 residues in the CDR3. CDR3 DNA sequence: TGTGCCAGCAGCACCCGGGACAGGGCTAATCAGCCCCAGCATTTT. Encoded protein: CASSTRDRANQPQHF.

CDR3 sequence (DNA): TGTGCCACCAGCAGAGATCTGACAACTAATGAAAAACTGTTTTTT. It encodes CATSRDLTTNEKLFF. The genes are TRBV15 and TRBJ1-4; D uncertain. The CDR3 runs to 15 residues. V was shortened by 0 bases and J by 0 bases, with 5 bases between the two germline ends. Germline V gives CDR1 LNHNV, CDR2 YYDKDF (reference sequence).

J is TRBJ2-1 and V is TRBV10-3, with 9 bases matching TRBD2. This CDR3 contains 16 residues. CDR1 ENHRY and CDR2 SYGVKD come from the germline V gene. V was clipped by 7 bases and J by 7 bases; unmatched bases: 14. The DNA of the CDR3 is TGTGCCATCAAATCTCACTTGCGGGAGGGCCTAAATGAGCAGTTCTTC. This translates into CAIKSHLREGLNEQFF.

The CDR3 bases are TGTGCCAGCTCACCACCTACCCGTGCAACTAATGAAAAACTGTTTTTT. Encoded protein: CASSPPTRATNEKLFF. The chain joins TRBV18 to TRBJ1-4, with D unresolved. From germline, CDR1 is KGHSH and CDR2 LQKENI. The CDR3 runs 16 residues. Trimming cost V 0 bases and J 0 bases, with 8 bases left between them.

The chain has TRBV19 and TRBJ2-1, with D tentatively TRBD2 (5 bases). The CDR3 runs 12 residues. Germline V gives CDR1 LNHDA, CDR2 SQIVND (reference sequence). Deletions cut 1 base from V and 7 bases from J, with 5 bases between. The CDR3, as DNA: TGTGCCAGTAGTATAGGCGGGAATGAGCAGTTCTTC. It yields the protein CASSIGGNEQFF.

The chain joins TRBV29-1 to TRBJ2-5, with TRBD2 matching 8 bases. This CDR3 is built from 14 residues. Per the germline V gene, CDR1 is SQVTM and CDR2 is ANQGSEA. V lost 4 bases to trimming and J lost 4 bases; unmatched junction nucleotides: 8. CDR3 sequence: CSVVDGRGGETQYF. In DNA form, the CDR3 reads TGCAGCGTTGTGGACGGGAGGGGGGGAGAGACCCAGTACTTC. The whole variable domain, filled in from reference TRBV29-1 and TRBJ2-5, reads SAVISQKPSRDICQRGTSLTIQCQVDSQVTMMFWYRQQPGQSLTLIATANQGSEATYESGFVIDKFPISRPNLTFSTLTVSNMSPEDSSIYLCSVVDGRGGETQYFGPGTRLLVL.

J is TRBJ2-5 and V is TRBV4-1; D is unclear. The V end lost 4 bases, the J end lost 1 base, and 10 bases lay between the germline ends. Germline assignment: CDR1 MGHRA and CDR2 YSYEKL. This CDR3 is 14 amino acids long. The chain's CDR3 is CASSRTARQETQYF. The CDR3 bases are TGCGCCAGCAGCCGGACGGCCCGCCAAGAGACCCAGTACTTC.

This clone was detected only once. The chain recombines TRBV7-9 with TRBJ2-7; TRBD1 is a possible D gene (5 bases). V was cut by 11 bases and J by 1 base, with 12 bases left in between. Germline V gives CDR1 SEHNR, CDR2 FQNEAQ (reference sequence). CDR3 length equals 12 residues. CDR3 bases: TGTGCCGTAGGGGTGGGGTCCTACGAGCAGTACTTC. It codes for CAVGVGSYEQYF.

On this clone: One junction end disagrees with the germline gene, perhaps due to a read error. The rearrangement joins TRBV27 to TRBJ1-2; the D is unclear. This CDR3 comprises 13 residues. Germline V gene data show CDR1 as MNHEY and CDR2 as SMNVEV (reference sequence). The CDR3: CASSPVELASPFF. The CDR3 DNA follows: TGTGCCAGCAGTCCCGTCGAATTGGCCAGCCCATTCTTC.

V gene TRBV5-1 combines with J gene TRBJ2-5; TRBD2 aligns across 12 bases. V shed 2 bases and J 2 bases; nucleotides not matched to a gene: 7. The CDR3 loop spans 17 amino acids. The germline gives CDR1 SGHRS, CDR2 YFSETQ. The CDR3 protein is CASSLGLAGGTQETQYF. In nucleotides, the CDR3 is TGCGCCAGCAGCTTAGGTCTAGCGGGAGGGACTCAAGAGACCCAGTACTTC.

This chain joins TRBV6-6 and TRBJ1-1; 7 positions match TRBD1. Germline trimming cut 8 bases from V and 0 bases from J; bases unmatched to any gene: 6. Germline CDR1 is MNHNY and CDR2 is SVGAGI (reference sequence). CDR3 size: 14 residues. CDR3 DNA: TGTGCCAGCGGCCCACAGGGGATGAACACTGAAGCTTTCTTT. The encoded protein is CASGPQGMNTEAFF.

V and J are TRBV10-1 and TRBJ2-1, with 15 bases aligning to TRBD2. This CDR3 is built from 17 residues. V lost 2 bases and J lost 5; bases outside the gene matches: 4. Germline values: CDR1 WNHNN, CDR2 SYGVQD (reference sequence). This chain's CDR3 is CASSEGLAGGIDNEQFF. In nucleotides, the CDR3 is TGCGCCAGCAGTGAGGGACTAGCGGGAGGGATAGACAATGAGCAGTTCTTC.

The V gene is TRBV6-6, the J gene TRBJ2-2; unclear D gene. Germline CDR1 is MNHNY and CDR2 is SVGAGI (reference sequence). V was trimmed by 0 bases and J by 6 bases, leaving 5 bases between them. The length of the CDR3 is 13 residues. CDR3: CASSYSNPGELFF. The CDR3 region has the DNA TGTGCCAGCAGTTACTCGAATCCCGGGGAGCTGTTTTTT.

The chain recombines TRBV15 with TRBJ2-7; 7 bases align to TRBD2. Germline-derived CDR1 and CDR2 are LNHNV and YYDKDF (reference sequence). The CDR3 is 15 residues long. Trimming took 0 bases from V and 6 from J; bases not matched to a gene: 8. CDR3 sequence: CATSRDLAGDGEQYF. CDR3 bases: TGTGCCACCAGCAGAGATTTGGCGGGAGATGGCGAGCAGTACTTC. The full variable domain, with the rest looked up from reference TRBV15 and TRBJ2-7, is DAMVIQNPRYQVTQFGKPVTLSCSQTLNHNVMYWYQQKSSQAPKLLFHYYDKDFNNEADTPDNFQSRRPNTSFCFLDIRSPGLGDTAMYLCATSRDLAGDGEQYFGPGTRLTVT.

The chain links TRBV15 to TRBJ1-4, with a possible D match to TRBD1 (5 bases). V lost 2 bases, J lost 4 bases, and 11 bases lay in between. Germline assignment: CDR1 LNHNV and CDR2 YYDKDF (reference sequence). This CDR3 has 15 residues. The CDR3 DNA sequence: TGTGCCACCAGCAGATCAGGGAGAATTAATGAAAAACTGTTTTTT. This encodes CATSRSGRINEKLFF. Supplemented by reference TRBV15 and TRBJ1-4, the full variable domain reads DAMVIQNPRYQVTQFGKPVTLSCSQTLNHNVMYWYQQKSSQAPKLLFHYYDKDFNNEADTPDNFQSRRPNTSFCFLDIRSPGLGDTAMYLCATSRSGRINEKLFFGSGTQLSVL.

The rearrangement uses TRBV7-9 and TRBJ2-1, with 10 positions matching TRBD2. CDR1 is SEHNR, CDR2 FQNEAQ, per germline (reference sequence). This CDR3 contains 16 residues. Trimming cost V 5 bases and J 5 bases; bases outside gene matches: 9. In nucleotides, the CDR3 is TGTGCCAGCAGCCCGACACTAGCGGGGCACCACAATGAGCAGTTCTTC. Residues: CASSPTLAGHHNEQFF.

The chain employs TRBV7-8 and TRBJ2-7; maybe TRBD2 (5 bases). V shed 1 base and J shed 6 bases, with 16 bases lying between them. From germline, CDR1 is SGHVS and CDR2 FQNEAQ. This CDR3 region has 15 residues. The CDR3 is CASSLGPSWGREQYF. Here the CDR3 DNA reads TGTGCCAGCAGCTTAGGGCCTAGCTGGGGTCGCGAGCAGTACTTC.

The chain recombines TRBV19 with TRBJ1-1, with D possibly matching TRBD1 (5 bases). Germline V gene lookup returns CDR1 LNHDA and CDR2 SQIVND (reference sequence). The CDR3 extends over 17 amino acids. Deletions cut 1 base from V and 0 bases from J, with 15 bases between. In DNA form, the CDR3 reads TGTGCCAGTAGTATAGTCCCGGGGGGGTCCGTGAACACTGAAGCTTTCTTT. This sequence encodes CASSIVPGGSVNTEAFF.

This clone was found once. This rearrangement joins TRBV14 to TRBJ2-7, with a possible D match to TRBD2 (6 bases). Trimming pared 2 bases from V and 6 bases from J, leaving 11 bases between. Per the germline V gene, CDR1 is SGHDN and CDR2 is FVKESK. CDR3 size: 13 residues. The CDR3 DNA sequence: TGTGCCAGCAGCCAACTGCGGGGATCCGAGCAGTACTTC. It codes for CASSQLRGSEQYF.